Listed below are T cell receptor beta chains from one sample, sequenced in a study of monozygotic twins with inflammatory bowel disease. After re-calling the 5' RACE reads, TCRdb lists one entry per CDR3 protein, DNA absent. Reported are about 130,000 distinct CDR3 sequences; the ten largest clones contain roughly 1.2%. Sequenced: blood. These receptors all come from a human donor with ulcerative colitis or Crohn's disease, or a healthy co-twin of an affected twin (not recorded which). Both conserved end residues are part of each CDR3.

V,J,CDR3
TRBV11-2,TRBJ2-2,CASSLILQNTGELFF
TRBV19,TRBJ2-3,CASSILNGGSGTDTQYF
TRBV6-4,TRBJ2-3,CASSEEGRGTQYF
TRBV5-4,TRBJ2-7,CASSQDRGQEQYF
TRBV20-1,TRBJ2-7,CSAGRGTGEQYF
TRBV7-9,TRBJ2-2,CASSPGTLANTGELFF
TRBV12-3/TRBV12-4,TRBJ1-1,CASSSTGMNTEAFF
TRBV5-1,TRBJ2-2,CASSQNTGELFF
TRBV6-1,TRBJ1-5,CASREGTRGDQPQHF
TRBV11-2,TRBJ2-1,CASSLVALAGTYNEQFF
TRBV20-1,TRBJ1-2,CSAREAGNWGLLDYGYTF
TRBV29-1,TRBJ2-1,CSVVNRGPSRNNEQFF
TRBV6-1,TRBJ1-1,CASSPLPTGGGTEAFF
TRBV19,TRBJ2-2,CASSILSGKAGELFF
TRBV7-8,TRBJ2-1,CASSLRGNPYMNEQFF
TRBV30,TRBJ1-1,CAWKTGGNTEAFF
TRBV6-1,TRBJ2-2,CASTRTVNTGELFF